Shown below are 20 T cell receptor beta chains from a single sample sequenced in a study of T-cell reconstitution after alpha-beta-depleted transplantation in children. The TCRbeta library was prepared with unique molecular identifiers. TCRdb re-called the PCR reads through MiXCR, storing one row per CDR3 protein. The sample has hundreds of thousands of distinct CDR3 sequences, roughly 14% seen once; the top ten hold about 0.79%. Source: PBMCs, taken before TCRalphabeta/CD19-depleted stem cell transplant. The receptors were sampled from a girl under 10 years old with congenital amegakaryocytic thrombocytopenia, due to receive a stem cell transplant.

This clonotype was counted ten times or more. The rearrangement joins TRBV12-3 or TRBV12-4 to TRBJ2-3, with TRBD1 as a possible D gene (6 bases). The CDR3 consists of 14 residues. V was cut by 4 bases and J by 4 bases, with 12 bases left in between. The CDR3 protein is CASSSNREADTQYF. DNA for the CDR3: TGTGCCAGCAGTTCAAACAGGGAAGCAGATACGCAGTATTTT.

The chain has TRBV2 and TRBJ1-5; 8 nucleotides agree with TRBD1. Looked up from germline, CDR1 is SNHLY and CDR2 is FYNNEI. The CDR3 contains 14 residues. V was pared by 4 bases and J by 4 bases, with 3 bases of the junction left unmatched. The CDR3 loop reads CASSGQGQNQPQHF. The DNA for the CDR3 is TGTGCCAGCAGTGGACAGGGGCAAAATCAGCCCCAGCATTTT.

There are many counts of this clonotype. This chain connects TRBV12-3 or TRBV12-4 to TRBJ2-7, with D hard to call. The CDR3 extends over 13 amino acids. The V end was cut by 8 bases, the J end by 2 bases, with 13 bases between. The CDR3 DNA follows: TGTGCCAGCCAAAAACAGAATACCTACGAGCAGTACTTC. This translates into CASQKQNTYEQYF.

As concerns this clonotype: This sequence may be a read error, since a much larger clone differs from it by one base. The J gene is TRBJ2-5, the V gene TRBV6-1; D is unresolved. CDR3 size: 15 residues. The germline CDR1 and CDR2 sequences are MNHNS and SASEGT. V was clipped by 11 bases and J by 5 bases, with 24 bases between them. The CDR3, as DNA: TGTGCCGTCCTTGCGAGACCTTCGGAGAAGGAGACCCAGTACTTC. It is translated as CAVLARPSEKETQYF.

This clonotype has at least ten counts. This sequence joins TRBV5-1 and TRBJ2-5, with a possible D match to TRBD2 (6 bases). Germline loops: CDR1 SGHRS, CDR2 YFSETQ. With 2 bases removed from V and 2 bases from J, the gap between germline ends came to 13 bases. This CDR3 is built from 15 residues. CDR3 sequence reads: CASSFRPSDQETQYF. The DNA of the CDR3 is TGCGCCAGCAGCTTTCGGCCTAGCGATCAAGAGACCCAGTACTTC.

This chain connects TRBV12-3 or TRBV12-4 to TRBJ2-1; 7 bases are shared with TRBD2. The CDR3 is 14 residues long. V dropped 7 bases and J dropped 10; count of bases not matched to a gene: 13. The CDR3 DNA reads as TGTGCCAGCACCATCGGCGGGAGTGGGCAAGAGCAGTTCTTC. Its protein is CASTIGGSGQEQFF.

The sample holds a few counts of this clonotype. The chain has TRBV2 and TRBJ2-1, with 12 bases fitting TRBD2. The germline V gene encodes CDR1 SNHLY and CDR2 FYNNEI. J lost 7 bases, V lost 8 bases, and 6 bases had no gene match. The CDR3 covers 14 residues. The CDR3 DNA reads TGTGCCAGCCTACTAGCGGGAGGTTGGAATGAGCAGTTCTTC. Translated, it gives CASLLAGGWNEQFF.

The genes are TRBV11-2 and TRBJ2-5, with D unresolved. Per germline, CDR1 SGHAT and CDR2 FQNNGV. Trimming cost V 1 base and J 2 bases, with 23 bases left between them. The CDR3 sequence is 19 residues long. The CDR3 DNA sequence: TGTGCCAGCAGCTTAGTCTTCGTGAGTTGGGGTCTTAGGCAAGAGACCCAGTACTTC. This translates into CASSLVFVSWGLRQETQYF.

Concerning this clonotype itself: A much larger clone differs by one base, so this may be a read error. The V and J genes are TRBV20-1 and TRBJ2-1, with 13 bases lining up with TRBD2. This CDR3 has 20 amino acids. Per the germline V gene, CDR1 is DFQATT and CDR2 is SNEGSKA (reference sequence). J was trimmed by 1 base and V by 8 bases; bases with no gene match: 20. CDR3 sequence (DNA): TGCAGTACCAACCGTATTGGACTAGCGGGAGTATCCTGGTCCTACAATGAGCAGTTCTTC. Amino acids: CSTNRIGLAGVSWSYNEQFF.

With regard to this clonotype: A read error may be the cause here, since a much bigger clone is one base away. The conserved phenylalanine or tryptophan is not found at the CDR3 terminus, so this likely reflects a read error. V usage is TRBV20-1 and J usage is TRBJ2-1, with D tentatively TRBD2 (6 bases). The V end lost 0 bases, the J end lost 9 bases, and 15 bases lay between the germline ends. Germline CDR1 is DFQATT and CDR2 is SNEGSKA (reference sequence). The CDR3 length is 14 residues. In nucleotides, the CDR3 is TGCAGTGCTAGAGATCACGCGGACTATGGTGAGCAGTTCCTC. Protein sequence: CSARDHADYGEQFL.

The chain has TRBV6-1 and TRBJ2-7; 7 bases match TRBD2. The V segment lost 6 bases and the J segment 3 bases; nucleotides outside the gene matches: 8. The CDR3 spans 14 residues. Germline CDR1 and CDR2: MNHNS and SASEGT. CDR3: CASRVQERGYEQYF. The CDR3 nucleotides are TGTGCCAGCAGGGTACAAGAGCGGGGCTACGAGCAGTACTTC.

The chain couples TRBV5-5 to TRBJ2-1; TRBD2 matches at 10 bases. Germline V lookup: CDR1 SGHKS, CDR2 YYEKEE (reference sequence). V shed 6 bases and J 4 bases; nucleotides not matched to a gene: 13. This CDR3 region has 17 residues. The chain's CDR3 is CASIATLGTSVYNEQFF. CDR3 nucleotide sequence: TGTGCCAGCATCGCTACCCTTGGGACTAGCGTTTACAATGAGCAGTTCTTC.

This clonotype was detected a few times. The rearrangement uses TRBV11-1 and TRBJ2-3, with a tentative D call TRBD1 (6 bases). There are 15 residues in the CDR3. The germline V gene encodes CDR1 SGHAT and CDR2 FQDESV (reference sequence). V lost 5 bases and J 4 bases, leaving 16 bases between the germline ends. CDR3 region: CASSLGVQGPDTQYF. In DNA form, the CDR3 reads TGTGCCAGCAGCCTCGGCGTTCAGGGGCCAGATACGCAGTATTTT.

The sample holds a few counts of this clonotype. The genes are TRBV4-1 and TRBJ2-1; D remains unclear. The CDR3 length is 14 residues. V gave up 1 base and J gave up 7 bases, with 11 bases separating them. From germline, CDR1 is MGHRA and CDR2 YSYEKL. The CDR3 loop is CASSQGQVWNEQFF. For the CDR3, the DNA is TGCGCCAGCAGCCAAGGGCAAGTTTGGAATGAGCAGTTCTTC.

The chain joins TRBV12-3 or TRBV12-4 to TRBJ1-2, with no clear D. V lost 10 bases and J lost 3, with 36 bases in between. This CDR3 is 20 amino acids long. CDR3 sequence: CATDGSHGRQSGNQDYGYTF. CDR3 sequence (DNA): TGTGCCACCGATGGATCCCACGGGCGTCAATCAGGAAATCAGGACTATGGCTACACCTTC.

This chain joins TRBV11-2 and TRBJ2-5; D possibly corresponds to TRBD2 (6 bases). V was trimmed by 5 bases and J by 6 bases, leaving 16 bases between them. Per germline, CDR1 SGHAT and CDR2 FQNNGV. The length of the CDR3 is 14 residues. As DNA, the CDR3 is TGTGCCAGCAGCCCCGGCCTGGGGAGGAAGACCCAGTACTTC. As protein: CASSPGLGRKTQYF.

The table lists this clonotype with a count of one. The chain carries TRBV6-1 and TRBJ1-1; 12 bases agree with TRBD1. The germline CDR1 and CDR2 sequences are MNHNS and SASEGT. V lost 7 bases, J lost 2 bases, and 5 bases stayed unmatched. The CDR3 has 15 amino acids. CDR3 amino acids: CASIEGQGANTEAFF. CDR3 DNA: TGTGCCAGCATTGAGGGACAGGGGGCCAACACTGAAGCTTTCTTT.

This clonotype was counted between two and nine times. The V and J genes are TRBV5-6 and TRBJ2-2; no reliable D call. Trimming took 4 bases from V and 6 from J, leaving 19 bases between them. The CDR3 runs to 16 residues. Germline V gene lookup returns CDR1 SGHDT and CDR2 YYEEEE. CDR3 protein: CASSGLSAVEAGELFF. The CDR3 nucleotides read TGTGCCAGCAGCGGTCTGAGCGCGGTAGAGGCCGGGGAGCTGTTTTTT. The variable domain in full, completed from reference TRBV5-6 and TRBJ2-2, reads DAGVTQSPTHLIKTRGQQVTLRCSPKSGHDTVSWYQQALGQGPQFIFQYYEEEERQRGNFPDRFSGHQFPNYSSELNVNALLLGDSALYLCASSGLSAVEAGELFFGEGSRLTVL.

The chain links TRBV2 to TRBJ2-1; 9 bases map to TRBD2. The germline V gene encodes CDR1 SNHLY and CDR2 FYNNEI. Unmatched junction bases numbered 12, after V lost 8 bases and J lost 1 base. This CDR3 comprises 17 residues. CDR3 loop: CASAPLLAGDSYNEQFF. CDR3 sequence (DNA): TGTGCCAGCGCCCCCCTATTAGCGGGAGATTCCTACAATGAGCAGTTCTTC.

Written as DNA, the CDR3 is TGTGCCAGCGGATTGGGACTAGCGGCCTACAATGAGCAGTTCTTC. Encoded protein: CASGLGLAAYNEQFF. This chain links TRBV7-9 with TRBJ2-1; 11 bases align to TRBD2. The CDR3 runs 15 residues. Germline V CDR1 and CDR2: SEHNR, FQNEAQ (reference sequence). J gave up 2 bases and V 8 bases, and 5 bases lay outside the gene matches.